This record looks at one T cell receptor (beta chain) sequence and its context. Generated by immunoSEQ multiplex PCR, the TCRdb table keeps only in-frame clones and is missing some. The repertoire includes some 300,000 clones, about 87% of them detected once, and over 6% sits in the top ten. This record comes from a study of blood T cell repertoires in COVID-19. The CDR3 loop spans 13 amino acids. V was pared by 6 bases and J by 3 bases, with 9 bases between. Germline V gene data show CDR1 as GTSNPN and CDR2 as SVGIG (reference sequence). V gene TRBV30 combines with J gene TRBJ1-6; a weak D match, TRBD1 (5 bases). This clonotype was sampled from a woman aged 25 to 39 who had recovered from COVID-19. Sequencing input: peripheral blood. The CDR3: CACPGLYNSPLHF. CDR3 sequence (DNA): TGTGCCTGTCCGGGACTCTATAATTCACCCCTCCACTTT. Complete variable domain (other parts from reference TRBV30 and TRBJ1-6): SQTIHQWPATLVQPVGSPLSLECTVEGTSNPNLYWYRQAAGRGLQLLFYSVGIGQISSEVPQNLSASRPQDRQFILSSKKLLLSDSGFYLCACPGLYNSPLHFGNGTRLTVT.